This TCR beta chain is drawn from a study of T cell repertoires in cytomegalovirus infection. Study at large: The public TCR beta signatures pointed to both CMV infection and matching HLA type. Study results and limitations: Summed public TCR beta family frequency identified CMV carriers bearing the relevant HLA. CMV-specific TCR beta clonotypes restricted by HLA-C dominated the ex vivo response.

This clonotype was observed a handful of times. Its antigen remains unidentified. TCRdb re-called the reads through MiXCR, storing one row per CDR3 protein. The sample yields 50,000 to 60,000 distinct CDR3 sequences, around 20% seen once. Looked up from germline, CDR1 is MNHEY and CDR2 is SVGAGI. The CDR3 extends over 14 amino acids. V lost 3 bases to trimming and J lost 6 bases, with 11 bases between them. The chain uses TRBV6-5 and TRBJ1-4; possible D gene TRBD1, 6 bases. The source material was CD8+ T cells from cultured PBMCs, sampled from culture after CMV antigen stimulation. This clonotype was obtained from a human donor in good health (CMV status not recorded). Some clones in this sample may be carry-over from other donors' samples. The CDR3, as DNA: TGTGCCAGCAGTTATGGAGGGGGTTATGAAAAACTGTTTTTT. Translating gives CASSYGGGYEKLFF.